This entry lists 22 T cell receptor beta chains sequenced from one sample in a study of blood T cells in healthy people across ages. For the second PCR, which ran for about 6 to 11 cycles, a sample-barcoded 5' primer and a J-beta primer mix were used. TCRdb called the 5' RACE reads again in MiXCR, with one record for every CDR3 protein. The sample shows approximately 800,000 distinct CDR3 sequences, roughly 40% of them seen only once. Material: blood. Receptor source: a man aged 18-30 years in good health.

The rearrangement uses TRBV4-3 and TRBJ2-5; the match to TRBD1 covers 8 bases. This CDR3 is 15 amino acids long. Germline V CDR1 and CDR2: LGHNA, YSLEER. Germline trimming cut 3 bases from V and 5 bases from J; bases unmatched to any gene: 8. The CDR3 loop reads CASSQDQGARETQYF. The CDR3 DNA reads as TGCGCCAGCAGCCAGGATCAGGGGGCGAGGGAGACCCAGTACTTC.

This clonotype occurred a few times. The chain carries TRBV21-1 and TRBJ1-5. TRBV21-1 constitutes a pseudogene. The CDR3 runs 16 residues. CDR3 loop: CASSFRGRTFNQPQHF. As DNA, the CDR3 is TGTGCCAGCAGCTTTCGAGGACGGACGTTCAATCAGCCCCAGCATTTT.

This chain uses TRBV4-1 with TRBJ2-5; tentative D call: TRBD1 (6 bases). CDR1 and CDR2 from the germline V gene are MGHRA and YSYEKL. CDR3 size: 15 residues. V lost 4 bases and J lost 2, with 14 bases in between. The CDR3 nucleotides read TGCGCCAGCAGCCCCCGGGACACGCCGCAAGAGACCCAGTACTTC. It encodes CASSPRDTPQETQYF.

This clonotype was detected many times. This sequence joins TRBV2 and TRBJ1-2; D not resolved. Germline loops: CDR1 SNHLY, CDR2 FYNNEI. The CDR3 runs 15 residues. Trimming stripped 4 bases from V and 0 bases from J, with 12 bases between. The CDR3 DNA sequence: TGTGCCAGCAGTGTTCCGGGAGCTGCTAACTATGGCTACACCTTC. Its protein product is CASSVPGAANYGYTF.

The chain uses TRBV5-1 and TRBJ2-6; 7 bases match TRBD2. The CDR3 has 17 amino acids. V was pared by 7 bases and J by 2 bases, with 12 bases of the junction left unmatched. CDR1 SGHRS and CDR2 YFSETQ come from the germline V gene. The CDR3 region is CASSTPPGTTGANVLTF. The CDR3 bases are TGCGCCAGCTCGACCCCTCCAGGGACTACTGGGGCCAACGTCCTGACTTTC. Full variable domain (missing parts from reference TRBV5-1 and TRBJ2-6): KAGVTQTPRYLIKTRGQQVTLSCSPISGHRSVSWYQQTPGQGLQFLFEYFSETQRNKGNFPGRFSGRQFSNSRSEMNVSTLELGDSALYLCASSTPPGTTGANVLTFGAGSRLTVL.

The rearrangement uses TRBV19 and TRBJ2-1; the D is unclear. Germline values: CDR1 LNHDA, CDR2 SQIVND (reference sequence). The CDR3 has 14 amino acids. Trimming removed 7 bases from V and 0 bases from J, with 10 bases in between. The CDR3 region is CASKASLSYNEQFF. CDR3 sequence (DNA): TGTGCCAGTAAGGCTTCCCTCTCCTACAATGAGCAGTTCTTC.

This clonotype occurred a few times. This chain uses TRBV6-5 with TRBJ2-1; D uncertain. Germline V gene data show CDR1 as MNHEY and CDR2 as SVGAGI. The ends were cut back, 6 bases at V and 9 bases at J, with 9 bases in the middle. CDR3 length: 11 amino acids. The CDR3 sequence: CASRSSGEQFF. The DNA for the CDR3 is TGTGCCAGCAGGTCCTCGGGTGAGCAGTTCTTC.

This clonotype was seen a handful of times. The gene calls are TRBV5-1 and TRBJ1-1, with TRBD1 matching over 7 bases. The V segment lost 0 bases and the J segment 8 bases; nucleotides outside the gene matches: 10. Looked up from germline, CDR1 is SGHRS and CDR2 is YFSETQ. The CDR3 totals 15 residues. In DNA, the CDR3 is TGCGCCAGCAGCTTGGCTCTTCCCGGGACAGTCGAAGCTTTCTTT. Translated, it gives CASSLALPGTVEAFF.

In this sample, this clonotype turned up a few times. This sequence joins TRBV28 and TRBJ1-2; 7 bases align to TRBD1. Germline CDR1 reads MDHEN; CDR2 reads SYDVKM. V was clipped by 6 bases and J by 0 bases; unmatched bases: 7. The length of the CDR3 is 15 residues. CDR3 bases: TGTGCCAGCAGGAAGCCGGGACAGACTAACTATGGCTACACCTTC. Its protein product is CASRKPGQTNYGYTF.

J is TRBJ2-7 and V is TRBV4-1, with TRBD2 matching 9 bases. The CDR3 is 14 amino acids. V shed 1 base and J 7 bases; nucleotides not matched to a gene: 5. From germline, CDR1 is MGHRA and CDR2 YSYEKL. CDR3 protein: CASSQVSGGNEQYF. DNA for the CDR3: TGCGCCAGCAGCCAAGTAAGCGGGGGGAATGAGCAGTACTTC.

This clonotype was found many times. The chain uses TRBV20-1 and TRBJ2-3; 10 bases align to TRBD1. CDR1 is DFQATT and CDR2 is SNEGSKA in the germline V gene (reference sequence). The CDR3 loop spans 15 amino acids. After removal of 7 bases from V and 5 bases from J, the junction contained 12 bases not matched to a gene. CDR3 coding DNA: TGCAGTGTTACCCCGGACAGGGGGGTTGGAGATACGCAGTATTTT. Its translation is CSVTPDRGVGDTQYF.

A note on this clonotype: The junction departs from the called germline gene at one end, perhaps through a read error. J is TRBJ2-7 and V is TRBV3-1; D not certain. There are 12 residues in the CDR3. Germline V gene lookup returns CDR1 LGHDT and CDR2 YNNKEL (reference sequence). CDR3 sequence reads: CASNQDIYEQYF. Here the CDR3 DNA reads TGTGCCAGCAACCAAGATATATACGAGCAGTACTTC.

The chain joins TRBV20-1 to TRBJ2-7; D tentatively reads TRBD1 or TRBD2 (6 bases each). The closer fit of TRBJ2-5 to the DNA end suggests the J call may be wrong. The CDR3 is made up of 14 amino acids. CDR1 and CDR2 (germline): DFQATT, SNEGSKA (reference sequence). CDR3 sequence: CSARVSGAPETQYF. The CDR3 nucleotides are TGCAGTGCTAGAGTCTCGGGGGCCCCAGAGACCCAGTACTTC.

This clonotype has a handful of counts. V usage is TRBV20-1 and J usage is TRBJ2-3; no clear D. The length of the CDR3 is 14 residues. Germline-derived CDR1 and CDR2 are DFQATT and SNEGSKA (reference sequence). The germline V and J ends were trimmed by 0 bases and 6 bases, with 13 bases remaining between them. The CDR3 region is CSAREGPVRDTQYF. The DNA for the CDR3 is TGCAGTGCTAGAGAGGGCCCGGTAAGGGATACGCAGTATTTT.

The rearrangement joins TRBV20-1 to TRBJ2-7; D is unresolved. V lost 0 bases and J lost 0, with 12 bases in between. The germline V gene has CDR1 DFQATT and CDR2 SNEGSKA (reference sequence). The CDR3 covers 15 residues. The CDR3 DNA is TGCAGTGCTAGAGATCAGAGGATCTCCTCCTACGAGCAGTACTTC. Encoded protein: CSARDQRISSYEQYF.

This clonotype was recorded at least ten times. The chain couples TRBV4-3 to TRBJ2-3; D unclear. CDR1 is LGHNA, CDR2 YSLEER, per germline. V lost 0 bases to trimming and J lost 5 bases, with 9 bases between them. CDR3 length: 14 residues. CDR3 protein: CASSQDPLGDTQYF. In DNA, the CDR3 is TGCGCCAGCAGCCAAGACCCCCTGGGAGATACGCAGTATTTT.

CDR3 loop: CASGTTGGETQYF. CDR3 coding DNA: TGTGCCAGCGGTACGACAGGGGGTGAGACCCAGTACTTC. V is TRBV5-4 and J is TRBJ2-5; TRBD1 matches 9 bases. The V gene's germline CDR1 is SGHNT and CDR2 YYREEE (reference sequence). The J segment lost 5 bases and the V segment lost 7 bases, leaving 6 bases of the junction unmatched. This CDR3 is 13 amino acids long.

The table lists this clonotype with many counts. The V and J genes are TRBV24-1 and TRBJ2-1; 8 positions agree with TRBD1. The CDR3 contains 15 residues. The V segment lost 4 bases and the J segment 8 bases; nucleotides outside the gene matches: 9. Germline-derived CDR1 and CDR2 are KGHDR and SFDVKD. CDR3 bases: TGTGCCACCAGTGACTCCGGGACAGGCAGTGATGAGCAGTTCTTC. Encoded protein: CATSDSGTGSDEQFF.

This clonotype has only a few counts. V gene TRBV5-5 combines with J gene TRBJ1-5; D might be TRBD1 (5 bases). V was shortened by 4 bases and J by 13 bases, with 21 bases between the two germline ends. The CDR3 runs to 14 residues. In germline, CDR1 is SGHKS, CDR2 YYEKEE (reference sequence). CDR3 DNA: TGTGCCAGCAGCGCCTTTCTCCTGGGGGAACAGCAGCATTTT. This codes for CASSAFLLGEQQHF.

This chain uses TRBV4-3 with TRBJ2-2; possible D gene TRBD2, 6 bases. Germline lookup yields CDR1 LGHNA and CDR2 YSLEER. V was pared by 1 base and J by 1 base, with 10 bases between. The CDR3 is 16 amino acids. CDR3 residues: CASSQGPGENTGELFF. DNA of the CDR3: TGCGCCAGCAGCCAAGGCCCGGGGGAGAACACCGGGGAGCTGTTTTTT.

The table lists this clonotype with a few counts. The rearrangement links TRBV20-1 to TRBJ1-4; 7 nucleotides align to TRBD1. The CDR3 spans 12 residues. Unmatched junction bases numbered 4, after V lost 4 bases and J lost 8 bases. Germline-derived CDR1 and CDR2 are DFQATT and SNEGSKA (reference sequence). This CDR3 is CSAKGAEEKLFF. Here the CDR3 DNA reads TGCAGTGCTAAGGGGGCCGAGGAAAAACTGTTTTTT.

This chain links TRBV7-9 with TRBJ2-3; D is unresolved. The CDR3 covers 12 residues. The V end lost 5 bases, the J end lost 6 bases, and 9 bases lay between the germline ends. Germline loops: CDR1 SEHNR, CDR2 FQNEAQ (reference sequence). The CDR3 DNA reads TGTGCCAGCAGCCCCGCCAGGGATACGCAGTATTTT. This gives the protein CASSPARDTQYF.